The clone carrying this T cell receptor beta chain was detected ten times or more. The target antigen is unknown. There are 19 residues in the CDR3. Germline V gene sequence: CDR1 MGHRA, CDR2 YSYEKL. V dropped 6 bases and J dropped 1; count of bases not matched to a gene: 12. The sample originates from a study of human T cells and chemical hapten exposure. Described time point: patch test 1, 2 weeks after DPC sensitization. Treatment specified: therapeutic diphenylcyclopropenone sensitization with weekly scalp DPC. Study observations and caveats: Sensitizing to DPC left TCRs with a frequency above 1 in 1000 unaltered.

Separate cDNA molecules received unique molecular identifiers, which the library attached to them. TCRdb called the RACE reads again in MiXCR, with one record for every CDR3 protein. The sample includes about 49,000 distinct CDR3 sequences, 8% to 9.5% of them seen just once. The sequence derives from a woman aged 45-65 years with alopecia areata. Some clones in this sample may be carry-over from other donors' samples. The chain links TRBV4-1 to TRBJ2-7; TRBD2 aligns across 16 bases. The sequences come from whole blood, collected in connection with sensitization to the hapten diphenylcyclopropenone (DPC). Here the CDR3 DNA reads TGCGCCAGCAGTCATCCACCGGGACTAGCGGGAGGGGGGTCCTACGAGCAGTACTTC. Its protein product is CASSHPPGLAGGGSYEQYF.